Listed here are 21 T cell receptor beta chains from one sample, sequenced in a study of shared clonotypes between healthy human individuals. Assay used: immunoSEQ multiplex PCR; TCRdb lists only in-frame clones, some missing. The repertoire includes around 2,000,000 clones, about 95% of them detected once, and around 1.2% sits in the top ten. It was CD45RO-negative cells, positively selected for CCR7, that made up naive CD8 cells, with terminally differentiated effector memory CD45RA+ cells excluded. The sequencing input was naive CD8+ T cells sorted from blood. The receptors derive from a man younger than 35 in good health.

The CDR3 DNA sequence: TGTGCCAGCAGTGATAACGACGCGCGGGAGGGCCTAATCGGGGAGACCCAGTACTTC. Translating it yields CASSDNDAREGLIGETQYF. The chain joins TRBV6-1 to TRBJ2-5; 9 bases are shared with TRBD2. This CDR3 has 19 amino acids. Losses at the gene ends were 3 bases for V and 5 bases for J; bases not matched to a gene: 19. In germline, CDR1 is MNHNS, CDR2 SASEGT.

Worth noting for this clone: Other DNA sequences from this sample encode an identical CDR3 as well. J is TRBJ2-7 and V is TRBV9, with TRBD1 matching over 10 bases. J was trimmed by 0 bases and V by 3 bases; bases with no gene match: 3. This CDR3 is 15 amino acids long. Germline V gives CDR1 SGDLS, CDR2 YYNGEE. The CDR3 DNA reads as TGTGCCAGCAGCGCGGACAGGGGGAGCTCCTACGAGCAGTACTTC. It translates to CASSADRGSSYEQYF.

This chain joins TRBV6-6 and TRBJ1-6; unclear D gene. V was trimmed by 5 bases and J by 8 bases, leaving 10 bases between them. This CDR3 region has 13 residues. Germline CDR1 and CDR2: MNHNY and SVGAGI (reference sequence). The CDR3 DNA is TGTGCCAGCAGTCCCGTCACCGATTCACCCCTCCACTTT. Its translation is CASSPVTDSPLHF.

This clone has more than one count but fewer than ten. This chain joins TRBV30 and TRBJ2-5; possibly TRBD2 for D (5 bases). CDR1 and CDR2 from the germline V gene are GTSNPN and SVGIG (reference sequence). This CDR3 has 13 residues. The ends were cut back, 0 bases at V and 2 bases at J, with 7 bases in the middle. Here the CDR3 reads CAWSVTGQETQYF. CDR3 DNA sequence: TGTGCCTGGAGTGTAACGGGGCAAGAGACCCAGTACTTC. Full variable domain (remainder filled in from reference TRBV30 and TRBJ2-5): SQTIHQWPATLVQPVGSPLSLECTVEGTSNPNLYWYRQAAGRGLQLLFYSVGIGQISSEVPQNLSASRPQDRQFILSSKKLLLSDSGFYLCAWSVTGQETQYFGPGTRLLVL.

This sequence joins TRBV7-9 and TRBJ2-2; D gene ambiguous. V lost 4 bases to trimming and J lost 7 bases, with 7 bases between them. CDR1 SEHNR and CDR2 FQNEAQ come from the germline V gene (reference sequence). This CDR3 has 12 amino acids. This chain's CDR3 is CASSSHSGELFF. In DNA, the CDR3 is TGTGCCAGCAGCTCCCACAGCGGGGAGCTGTTTTTT.

The CDR3 is CASSLSEVTGELFF. CDR3 nucleotide sequence: TGTGCCAGCAGCCTTAGCGAGGTCACCGGGGAGCTGTTTTTT. This chain links TRBV7-9 with TRBJ2-2, with D tentatively TRBD2 (5 bases). V was trimmed by 5 bases and J by 4 bases, leaving 11 bases between them. The CDR3 has 14 residues. CDR1 and CDR2 (germline): SEHNR, FQNEAQ (reference sequence).

The V call is TRBV4-1, the J call TRBJ2-7; 9 bases fit TRBD1. Germline lookup yields CDR1 MGHRA and CDR2 YSYEKL. The J segment lost 6 bases and the V segment lost 1 base, leaving 7 bases of the junction unmatched. The CDR3 runs to 15 residues. CDR3: CASSQVGTGTFEQYF. DNA for the CDR3: TGCGCCAGCAGCCAAGTGGGGACAGGGACCTTCGAGCAGTACTTC.

The chain combines TRBV7-9 with TRBJ1-2; D is unresolved. CDR3 length equals 16 residues. V gave up 6 bases and J gave up 7 bases, with 24 bases separating them. Germline V CDR1 and CDR2: SEHNR, FQNEAQ (reference sequence). The CDR3 sequence: CASSFPLDSGIRGYTF. DNA for the CDR3: TGTGCCAGCAGTTTTCCTCTCGACTCGGGGATTCGTGGCTACACCTTC.

The gene calls are TRBV5-1 and TRBJ2-7; 7 bases line up with TRBD2. The trim removed 0 bases at V and 3 bases at J, leaving 9 bases unmatched. Germline-derived CDR1 and CDR2 are SGHRS and YFSETQ. CDR3 length equals 16 residues. The CDR3 loop is CASSLDVRGVDYEQYF. CDR3 DNA sequence: TGCGCCAGCAGCTTGGACGTCCGGGGGGTAGACTACGAGCAGTACTTC.

A single count supports this clone. The chain couples TRBV7-9 to TRBJ2-5, with D possibly matching TRBD2 (6 bases). Trimming removed 8 bases at V and 1 base at J, with 17 bases between. Germline V gene sequence: CDR1 SEHNR, CDR2 FQNEAQ (reference sequence). This CDR3 has 15 residues. The CDR3 reads CASGASSAAQETQYF. CDR3 nucleotide sequence: TGTGCCAGCGGGGCCTCTAGCGCAGCCCAAGAGACCCAGTACTTC.

The chain has TRBV29-1 and TRBJ2-5, with D possibly TRBD2 on 6 matching bases. The V and J ends lost 3 bases and 5 bases respectively, with 19 bases between them. This CDR3 contains 15 residues. Germline loops: CDR1 SQVTM, CDR2 ANQGSEA. CDR3 bases: TGCAGCGTTGACCCAGAGGGACCTGGGGGGGAGACCCAGTACTTC. Its translation: CSVDPEGPGGETQYF. Based on the CDR3 plus reference TRBV29-1 and TRBJ2-5, the full variable domain is SAVISQKPSRDICQRGTSLTIQCQVDSQVTMMFWYRQQPGQSLTLIATANQGSEATYESGFVIDKFPISRPNLTFSTLTVSNMSPEDSSIYLCSVDPEGPGGETQYFGPGTRLLVL.

This chain links TRBV4-1 with TRBJ2-6; 7 bases are a match to TRBD1. The CDR3 is made up of 17 amino acids. CDR1 and CDR2 (germline): MGHRA, YSYEKL. Trimming cost V 4 bases and J 4 bases; bases outside gene matches: 10. CDR3 nucleotides: TGCGCCAGCAGCCGAAATGACAGGGTGGCGGGGGCCAACGTCCTGACTTTC. It is translated as CASSRNDRVAGANVLTF.

The chain links TRBV2 to TRBJ2-6; 8 nucleotides match TRBD1. The CDR3 has 16 residues. Germline values: CDR1 SNHLY, CDR2 FYNNEI. V lost 2 bases and J lost 8; bases outside the gene matches: 8. The CDR3 loop is CASSETWTGKTNVLTF. Written as DNA, the CDR3 is TGTGCCAGCAGTGAAACGTGGACAGGGAAGACCAACGTCCTGACTTTC.

The chain uses TRBV30 and TRBJ1-1, with a tentative D call TRBD1 (5 bases). CDR1 GTSNPN and CDR2 SVGIG come from the germline V gene (reference sequence). The CDR3 is 12 residues long. V was shortened by 4 bases and J by 6 bases, with 12 bases between the two germline ends. CDR3 protein: CAWTLGPPEAFF. The CDR3, as DNA: TGTGCCTGGACGTTGGGGCCGCCTGAAGCTTTCTTT.

This chain connects TRBV14 to TRBJ1-1; 7 bases are shared with TRBD1. Germline V lookup: CDR1 SGHDN, CDR2 FVKESK. The CDR3 has 18 residues. J was trimmed by 3 bases and V by 0 bases; bases with no gene match: 13. The DNA of the CDR3 is TGTGCCAGCAGCCAAGAAGGCAGGGGGAAGGTATCGGACACTGAAGCTTTCTTT. Translating gives CASSQEGRGKVSDTEAFF.

The chain combines TRBV12-2 with TRBJ2-1. TRBV12-2 constitutes a pseudogene. The CDR3 runs to 10 residues. The CDR3 spells CASPTPRQFF. In DNA, the CDR3 is TGTGCAAGTCCCACCCCACGTCAGTTCTTC.

This chain uses TRBV4-1 with TRBJ1-4; D uncertain. The length of the CDR3 is 15 residues. CDR1 is MGHRA and CDR2 is YSYEKL in the germline V gene. V lost 5 bases and J 6 bases, leaving 16 bases between the germline ends. The CDR3 here is CASSLQGRNDEKLFF. The DNA for the CDR3 is TGCGCCAGCAGCTTACAAGGGAGGAACGATGAAAAACTGTTTTTT.

As for this clone: The same CDR3 can be traced to other DNA sequences in this sample. The chain has TRBV11-2 and TRBJ1-1; 8 bases align to TRBD1. CDR1 and CDR2 (germline): SGHAT, FQNNGV. The CDR3 covers 16 residues. The J segment lost 1 base and the V segment lost 5 bases, leaving 9 bases of the junction unmatched. The CDR3 DNA sequence: TGTGCCAGCAGCCCCGATTGGACAGGGTCGAACACTGAAGCTTTCTTT. It encodes CASSPDWTGSNTEAFF.

The V gene is TRBV28, the J gene TRBJ1-2; no clear D gene. The germline gives CDR1 MDHEN, CDR2 SYDVKM. V dropped 7 bases and J dropped 3 bases, with 15 bases sitting between them. The length of the CDR3 is 14 residues. The DNA of the CDR3 is TGTGCCAGCACCTTCGTTTGGGCGGACTATGGCTACACCTTC. Its protein is CASTFVWADYGYTF.

The V and J genes are TRBV27 and TRBJ2-1, with a tentative D call TRBD2 (6 bases). The germline V gene encodes CDR1 MNHEY and CDR2 SMNVEV (reference sequence). V dropped 4 bases and J dropped 2 bases, with 6 bases sitting between them. This CDR3 is 13 amino acids long. The CDR3 protein is CASSWGAYNEQFF. For the CDR3, the DNA is TGTGCCAGCAGTTGGGGGGCCTACAATGAGCAGTTCTTC.

A single count supports this clone. CDR3 in DNA: TGTGCCAGCAGGACAGGGGGAAACACTGAAGCTTTCTTT. This translates into CASRTGGNTEAFF. J is TRBJ1-1 and V is TRBV7-9, with TRBD1 matching 9 bases. Germline loops: CDR1 SEHNR, CDR2 FQNEAQ (reference sequence). The CDR3 totals 13 residues. V was clipped by 6 bases and J by 2 bases; unmatched bases: 1. Full variable domain (remainder filled in from reference TRBV7-9 and TRBJ1-1): DTGVSQNPRHKITKRGQNVTFRCDPISEHNRLYWYRQTLGQGPEFLTYFQNEAQLEKSRLLSDRFSAERPKGSFSTLEIQRTEQGDSAMYLCASRTGGNTEAFFGQGTRLTVV.